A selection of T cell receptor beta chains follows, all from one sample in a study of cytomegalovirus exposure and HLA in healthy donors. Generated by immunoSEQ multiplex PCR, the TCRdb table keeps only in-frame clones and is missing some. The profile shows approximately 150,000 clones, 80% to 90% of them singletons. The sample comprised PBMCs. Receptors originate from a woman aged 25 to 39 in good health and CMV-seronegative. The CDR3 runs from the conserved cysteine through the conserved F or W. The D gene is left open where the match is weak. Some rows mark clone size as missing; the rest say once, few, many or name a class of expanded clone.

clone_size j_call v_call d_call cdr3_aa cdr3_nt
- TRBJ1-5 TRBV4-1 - CASSQGGGQPQHF TGCGCCAGCAGCCAGGGGGGGGGTCAGCCCCAGCATTTT
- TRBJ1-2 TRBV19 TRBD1 CASSTLWDRGNYGYTF TGTGCCAGTAGTACCCTATGGGACAGGGGTAACTATGGCTACACCTTC
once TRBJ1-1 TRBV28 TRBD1 CASSSIDLTGRKEAFF TGTGCCAGCAGTTCTATCGACTTGACAGGGCGTAAGGAAGCTTTCTTT
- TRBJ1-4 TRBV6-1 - CASRKGFQGEKLFF TGTGCCAGCAGAAAGGGGTTTCAGGGTGAAAAACTGTTTTTT
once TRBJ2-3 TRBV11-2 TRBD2 CASSLGWRGGQWSTDTQYF TGTGCCAGCAGCTTAGGATGGCGGGGGGGCCAATGGAGCACAGATACGCAGTATTTT
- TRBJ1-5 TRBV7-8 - CASSLGSINQPQHF TGTGCCAGCAGCTTAGGCAGTATTAATCAGCCCCAGCATTTT
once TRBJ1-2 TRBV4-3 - CASSPQRGRLGYTF TGCGCCAGCAGCCCCCAACGGGGGAGGCTTGGCTACACCTTC
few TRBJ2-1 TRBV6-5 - CASRGQSQRYNEQFF TGTGCCAGCAGAGGACAGTCCCAAAGGTACAATGAGCAGTTCTTC
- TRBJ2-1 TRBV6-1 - CASSEALSFGSLRNEQFF TGTGCCAGCAGTGAAGCGCTTTCTTTCGGGTCCCTGCGTAATGAGCAGTTCTTC
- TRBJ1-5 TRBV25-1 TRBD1 CASSEWGGTEDQPQHF TGTGCCAGCAGTGAATGGGGCGGGACAGAGGATCAGCCCCAGCATTTT
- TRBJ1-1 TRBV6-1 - CASTLSGGTNTEAFF TGTGCCAGCACCTTAAGCGGAGGTACGAACACTGAAGCTTTCTTT
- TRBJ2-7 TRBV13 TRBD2 CASSLLAGGPNEQYF TGTGCCAGCAGCCTACTAGCGGGGGGGCCCAACGAGCAGTACTTC
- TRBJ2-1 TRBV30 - CAYEVDLYNEQFF TGTGCCTACGAGGTGGACTTGTACAATGAGCAGTTCTTC
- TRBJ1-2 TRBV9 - CASSVVAGDDDGYTF TGTGCCAGCAGCGTAGTGGCAGGGGATGATGACGGCTACACCTTC
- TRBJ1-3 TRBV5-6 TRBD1 CASSLVWDSDSGNTIYF TGTGCCAGCAGCTTGGTTTGGGACAGCGACTCTGGAAACACCATATATTTT
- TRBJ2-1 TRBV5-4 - CASSFMAEDFRAEQFF TGTGCCAGCAGTTTCATGGCCGAGGATTTCAGGGCTGAGCAGTTCTTC
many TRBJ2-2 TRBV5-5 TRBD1 CASSLRDRGTGELFF TGTGCCAGCAGCTTGAGGGACAGGGGTACCGGGGAGCTGTTTTTT
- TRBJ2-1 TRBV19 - CASSIGGLMIYNEQFF TGTGCCAGTAGTATAGGGGGGCTAATGATTTACAATGAGCAGTTCTTC
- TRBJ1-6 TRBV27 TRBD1 CASSFGTDNSPLHF TGTGCCAGCAGTTTTGGGACAGATAATTCACCCCTCCACTTT
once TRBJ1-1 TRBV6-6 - CASSYDEGAEAFF TGTGCCAGCAGTTACGATGAGGGGGCTGAAGCTTTCTTT